The next 15 T cell receptor beta chains were all read from a single sample in a study of beta chain features in type 1 diabetes. Study conclusions and caveats: For Type 1 diabetes patients, all four CD4+ subsets carried TCRB CDR3s that were moderately but significantly shorter.

As every portion of the isolated RNA was reverse transcribed, the sequencing read expressed TCRB transcripts. Assay: immunoSEQ multiplex PCR; the TCRdb copy retains only in-frame clones and omits some. The table includes about 150,000 clones, about a tenth detected once. Their specific antigens are unknown. Sequencing input: central memory CD4+ T cells from blood. Source of these receptors: a man aged 25-45 years with type 1 diabetes.

The chain joins TRBV28 to TRBJ2-7; the D gene is possibly TRBD2 (5 bases). Trimming left V 6 bases short and J 4 bases short, with 22 bases between. Germline loops: CDR1 MDHEN, CDR2 SYDVKM. This CDR3 contains 16 residues. The CDR3, as DNA: TGTGCCAGCAGGCACCGCCTCGCGGGCACCATATACGAGCAGTACTTC. Translation: CASRHRLAGTIYEQYF. The variable domain in full, with the rest retrieved from reference TRBV28 and TRBJ2-7, is DVKVTQSSRYLVKRTGEKVFLECVQDMDHENMFWYRQDPGLGLRLIYFSYDVKMKEKGDIPEGYSVSREKKERFSLILESASTNQTSMYLCASRHRLAGTIYEQYFGPGTRLTVT.

This clone was detected ten times or more. The CDR3 DNA follows: TGCGCCAGCAGCACCGGGACTAGCGGGGGATACAATGAGCAGTTCTTC. This encodes CASSTGTSGGYNEQFF. V usage is TRBV5-1 and J usage is TRBJ2-1; TRBD2 matches at 14 bases. Germline assignment: CDR1 SGHRS and CDR2 YFSETQ. The CDR3 is 16 amino acids. V trimming: 4 bases; J trimming: 4 bases; junction bases outside the gene matches: 4.

This clone was observed a handful of times. This rearrangement joins TRBV4-2 to TRBJ2-1; 7 bases align to TRBD2. Germline assignment: CDR1 LGHNA and CDR2 YNFKEQ. Unmatched junction bases numbered 5, after V lost 4 bases and J lost 5 bases. The CDR3 loop spans 14 amino acids. For the CDR3, the DNA is TGTGCCAGCAGCCGGGCTAGCGGAGACAATGAGCAGTTCTTC. This encodes CASSRASGDNEQFF.

This clone was observed a few times. This chain uses TRBV18 with TRBJ2-2; TRBD2 is a possible D gene (5 bases). The CDR3 is made up of 15 amino acids. Germline values: CDR1 KGHSH, CDR2 LQKENI. V was cut by 3 bases and J by 1 base, with 9 bases left in between. This chain's CDR3 is CASSPTEENTGELFF. Written as DNA, the CDR3 is TGTGCCAGCTCACCCACGGAGGAGAACACCGGGGAGCTGTTTTTT.

There are a few counts of this clone. V gene TRBV7-9 combines with J gene TRBJ2-3, with D unclear. Germline assignment: CDR1 SEHNR and CDR2 FQNEAQ (reference sequence). Trimming pared 5 bases from V and 3 bases from J, leaving 15 bases between. This CDR3 has 15 residues. The CDR3 loop reads CASSPMADSTDTQYF. The CDR3 nucleotides read TGTGCCAGCAGCCCCATGGCAGATTCAACAGATACGCAGTATTTT.

The chain combines TRBV29-1 with TRBJ1-5; 10 nucleotides line up with TRBD1. The germline V gene encodes CDR1 SQVTM and CDR2 ANQGSEA. J gave up 4 bases and V 7 bases, and 4 bases lay outside the gene matches. This CDR3 contains 13 residues. The CDR3 spells CSAGTGENQPQHF. The CDR3 coding sequence is TGCAGCGCTGGGACAGGGGAGAATCAGCCCCAGCATTTT.

This clone was observed a handful of times. This sequence joins TRBV9 and TRBJ2-3; 7 bases line up with TRBD2. V shed 3 bases and J 4 bases; nucleotides not matched to a gene: 8. Germline V gene lookup returns CDR1 SGDLS and CDR2 YYNGEE. The CDR3 has 15 residues. The CDR3 here is CASSAGTTLADTQYF. CDR3 DNA: TGTGCCAGCAGCGCCGGGACTACTCTCGCAGATACGCAGTATTTT. Full variable domain (missing parts from reference TRBV9 and TRBJ2-3): DSGVTQTPKHLITATGQRVTLRCSPRSGDLSVYWYQQSLDQGLQFLIQYYNGEERAKGNILERFSAQQFPDLHSELNLSSLELGDSALYFCASSAGTTLADTQYFGPGTRLTVL.

This clone was observed a single time. V and J are TRBV27 and TRBJ2-5; 12 bases match TRBD2. With 6 bases clipped from V and 4 bases from J, the junction kept 0 bases outside the gene matches. Looked up from germline, CDR1 is MNHEY and CDR2 is SMNVEV (reference sequence). This CDR3 is built from 13 residues. The CDR3 reads CASRLAGGETQYF. CDR3 nucleotide sequence: TGTGCCAGCAGACTAGCGGGAGGAGAGACCCAGTACTTC.

This clone was recorded only once. The gene calls are TRBV5-4 and TRBJ2-7; 9 positions agree with TRBD1. The CDR3 is made up of 14 amino acids. The germline V gene encodes CDR1 SGHNT and CDR2 YYREEE (reference sequence). V shed 6 bases and J 2 bases; nucleotides not matched to a gene: 6. This CDR3 is CASKPGTGPYEQYF. CDR3 nucleotides: TGTGCCAGCAAACCCGGGACAGGGCCCTACGAGCAGTACTTC.

This clone turned up a few times. The chain links TRBV4-1 to TRBJ2-1; 10 bases align to TRBD1. The CDR3 runs 16 residues. The junction had 7 bases not matched to a gene; V was cut back by 0 bases and J by 8 bases. CDR1 is MGHRA and CDR2 is YSYEKL in the germline V gene. The CDR3 DNA follows: TGCGCCAGCAGCCAAGATCGGCGACAGGGGGCTGATGAGCAGTTCTTC. It translates to CASSQDRRQGADEQFF.

This clone was seen only a few times. One junction end does not reproduce the germline sequence, and a read error may be involved. V usage is TRBV12-5 and J usage is TRBJ2-1, with 9 bases lining up with TRBD2. The CDR3 totals 12 residues. CDR1 is LGHNT and CDR2 is FRNRAP in the germline V gene. The DNA for the CDR3 is TGTGCTAGTGGTAAAACCCCCGGGACTAGCATCTTC. Translated, it gives CASGKTPGTSIF.

This clone has more than one count but fewer than ten. The V call is TRBV30, the J call TRBJ2-7, with D perhaps matching TRBD2 (5 bases). V lost 2 bases and J 9 bases, leaving 11 bases between the germline ends. CDR3 size: 11 residues. Germline loops: CDR1 GTSNPN, CDR2 SVGIG (reference sequence). This CDR3 is CAWSLGGPQYF. The CDR3 DNA follows: TGTGCCTGGAGTTTAGGCGGGCCGCAGTACTTC.

This clone was detected only a few times. V usage is TRBV7-9 and J usage is TRBJ1-1; no reliable D call. CDR1 is SEHNR, CDR2 FQNEAQ, per germline (reference sequence). Trimming left V 5 bases short and J 5 bases short, with 21 bases between. This CDR3 spans 16 amino acids. DNA for the CDR3: TGTGCCAGCAGCCCTTATACCGCGGGTGTAGTTACTGAAGCTTTCTTT. This translates into CASSPYTAGVVTEAFF. Looking up the rest from reference TRBV7-9 and TRBJ1-1 gives the full variable domain: DTGVSQNPRHKITKRGQNVTFRCDPISEHNRLYWYRQTLGQGPEFLTYFQNEAQLEKSRLLSDRFSAERPKGSFSTLEIQRTEQGDSAMYLCASSPYTAGVVTEAFFGQGTRLTVV.

This clone was seen a handful of times. This chain joins TRBV28 and TRBJ2-4, with TRBD2 matching 7 bases. The CDR3 spans 15 residues. From germline, CDR1 is MDHEN and CDR2 SYDVKM. V trimming: 5 bases; J trimming: 5 bases; junction bases outside the gene matches: 9. CDR3 coding DNA: TGTGCCAGCAGTCATGGGGGGGATTCACAAAACATTCAGTACTTC. Translation gives CASSHGGDSQNIQYF.

This clone showed up just a few times. V is TRBV7-2 and J is TRBJ2-7, with 9 bases aligning to TRBD1. The V and J ends lost 1 base and 3 bases, in that order; junction bases with no gene match: 1. This CDR3 spans 14 amino acids. Looked up from germline, CDR1 is SGHTA and CDR2 is FQGNSA. CDR3 region: CASSLGTGVYEQYF. In nucleotides, the CDR3 is TGTGCCAGCAGCTTAGGGACAGGGGTCTACGAGCAGTACTTC.